What follows is one T cell receptor (beta chain) and its context. Its recognized antigen is unknown. No base quality values were provided; no much bigger clone lies one nucleotide off. The trial excluded patients who had a history of autoimmune disease or who were on systemic immunosuppression. In every dose cohort, peripheral blood was drawn for TCR sequencing at baseline, cycle 4 day 1, and cycle 7 day 1. Samples came from an open-label, multicenter, first-in-human phase I dose-escalation trial of ivuxolimab. Adults with locally advanced or metastatic head and neck squamous cell, hepatocellular, melanoma or renal cell carcinoma were enrolled in the trial. Before TCR sequencing, CD4+ and CD8+ T cells were separately sorted from peripheral blood. This entry is derived from a study of OX40 agonist ivuxolimab in advanced cancers. Study-wide context: Ivuxolimab was a fully human IgG2 agonistic monoclonal antibody targeting the costimulatory receptor OX40 (CD134). Intravenous ivuxolimab was administered to patients every 2 weeks at six dose levels: 0.01, 0.1, 0.3, 1.5, 3 and 10 mg/kg. Among the roughly 52 dose-escalation patients, approximately 20 had hepatocellular carcinoma, 15 or so melanoma, 9 renal cell carcinoma and 9 head and neck cancer. In the dose-escalation cohort, roughly 80% of patients were male, and the mean age was approximately 60 years, with a range of 23 to 79. Prior anti-PD-1, anti-PD-L1 or anti-CTLA-4 therapy was permitted, and checkpoint inhibitors had been received by under 50% of dose-escalation patients. Three dose-escalation patients achieved partial responses, one with hepatocellular carcinoma and two with cutaneous melanoma. The point of sequencing TCRbeta in the periphery was to test whether ivuxolimab changed TCR sequence diversity and drove clonal T-cell expansion. The paper reports the monotherapy dose-escalation portion (N of about 54 patients) of the phase I ivuxolimab trial. Results and caveats for the whole study, not just this receptor: At doses of 0.1 to 3.0 mg/kg, clonal expansion of both CD4+ and CD8+ T cells in blood was seen between baseline and week 6. Low levels of normalized T-cell clonal expansion were also seen in some patients who did not respond. In the 0.1-3.0 mg/kg groups, partial responders were among the patients with the lowest normalized peripheral clonal expansion, particularly in CD8+ T cells. After ivuxolimab, CD8+ T cells had more expanded clones than CD4+ T cells on average. Which antigens the clonally expanded peripheral T cells were specific for was not determined.

For sequencing of the TCRbeta CDR3 region, genomic DNA was extracted from the sorted cells. The immunoSEQ Assay was used to sequence the TCRbeta CDR3 regions. TCRdb provides this immuneACCESS table in a form limited to in-frame rearrangements. Some clones are lacking; in checked studies, under half of them reflect an unresolved V gene, and why the rest are absent is not known. The sample table holds roughly 26,000 clones, of which about 90% were seen once. The ten largest clonotypes hold approximately 23% of the sample. Measured from the cysteine to the phenylalanine, the CDR3 is 15 residues long. Only the CDR3 region is kept as DNA, spanning 45 bases read in frame from base 1. Based on the germline V gene (reference sequence), the CDR1 and CDR2 sequences are SGHNT and YYREEE. V is trimmed back by 1 base and J by 6 bases, and the junction contains 10 bases that no gene match accounts for.

The chain is made from TRBV5-4 and TRBJ2-7, with 7 junctional bases fitting TRBD1. This clonotype was sampled from an adult with an advanced solid tumor such as melanoma, head and neck, liver or kidney cancer. The specimen comprised CD4+ or CD8+ T cells sorted from blood, sampled in a trial of the OX40 agonist ivuxolimab. The nucleotide sequence reads as follows: TGTGCCAGCAGCTTGTCCCCAGACAGGGAGCTCGAGCAGTACTTC. The translation is CASSLSPDRELEQYF.